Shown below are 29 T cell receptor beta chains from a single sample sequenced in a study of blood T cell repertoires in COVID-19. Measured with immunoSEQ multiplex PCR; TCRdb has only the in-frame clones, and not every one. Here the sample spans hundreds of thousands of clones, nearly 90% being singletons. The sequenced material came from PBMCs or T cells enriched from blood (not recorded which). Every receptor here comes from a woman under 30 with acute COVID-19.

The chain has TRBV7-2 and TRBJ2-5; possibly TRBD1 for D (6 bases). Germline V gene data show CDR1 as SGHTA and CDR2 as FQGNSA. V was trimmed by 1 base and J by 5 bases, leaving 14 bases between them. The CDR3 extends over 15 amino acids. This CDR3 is CASSLVMGAEETQYF. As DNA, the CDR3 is TGTGCCAGCAGCTTAGTCATGGGGGCTGAGGAGACCCAGTACTTC.

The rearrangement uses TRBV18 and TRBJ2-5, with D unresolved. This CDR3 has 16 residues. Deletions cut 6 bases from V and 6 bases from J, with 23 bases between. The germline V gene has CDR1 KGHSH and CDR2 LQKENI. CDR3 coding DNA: TGTGCCAGCTCCCGGGTCGACCTTATCCTGAGAAAGACCCAGTACTTC. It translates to CASSRVDLILRKTQYF.

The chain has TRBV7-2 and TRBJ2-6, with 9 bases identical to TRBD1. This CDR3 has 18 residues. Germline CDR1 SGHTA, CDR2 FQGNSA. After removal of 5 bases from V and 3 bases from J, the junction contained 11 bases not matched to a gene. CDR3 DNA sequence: TGTGCCAGCAGCGCGTACCGGGACAGGGCTAATGGGGCCAACGTCCTGACTTTC. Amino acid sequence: CASSAYRDRANGANVLTF.

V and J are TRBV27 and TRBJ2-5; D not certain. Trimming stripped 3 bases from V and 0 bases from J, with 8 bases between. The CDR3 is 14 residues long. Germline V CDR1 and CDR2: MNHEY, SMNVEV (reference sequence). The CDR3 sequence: CASSFREHQETQYF. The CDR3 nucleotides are TGTGCCAGCAGTTTTCGAGAACACCAAGAGACCCAGTACTTC.

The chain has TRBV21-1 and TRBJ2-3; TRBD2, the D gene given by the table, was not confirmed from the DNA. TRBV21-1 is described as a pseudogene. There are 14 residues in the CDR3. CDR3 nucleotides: TGTGCCAGCGTCCGACTAGCCGGCACAGATACGCAGTATTTT. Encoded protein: CASVRLAGTDTQYF.

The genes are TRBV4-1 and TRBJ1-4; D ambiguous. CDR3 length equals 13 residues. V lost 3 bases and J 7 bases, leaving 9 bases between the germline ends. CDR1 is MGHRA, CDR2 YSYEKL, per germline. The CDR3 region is CASSQSQSEKLFF. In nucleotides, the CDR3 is TGCGCCAGCAGCCAGTCACAGAGTGAAAAACTGTTTTTT.

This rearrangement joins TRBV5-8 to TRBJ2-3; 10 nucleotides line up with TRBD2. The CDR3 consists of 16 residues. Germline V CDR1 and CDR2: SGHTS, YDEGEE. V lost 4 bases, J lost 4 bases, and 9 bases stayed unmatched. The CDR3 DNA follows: TGTGCCAGCAGCCGAGGTGGGCTAGCGGGAGCAGATACGCAGTATTTT. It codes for CASSRGGLAGADTQYF.

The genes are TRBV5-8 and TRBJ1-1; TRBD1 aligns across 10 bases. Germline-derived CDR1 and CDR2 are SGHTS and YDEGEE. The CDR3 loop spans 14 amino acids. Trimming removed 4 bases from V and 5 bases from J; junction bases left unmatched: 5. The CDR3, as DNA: TGTGCCAGCAGCATGGGACAGGGGAGGACTGAAGCTTTCTTT. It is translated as CASSMGQGRTEAFF.

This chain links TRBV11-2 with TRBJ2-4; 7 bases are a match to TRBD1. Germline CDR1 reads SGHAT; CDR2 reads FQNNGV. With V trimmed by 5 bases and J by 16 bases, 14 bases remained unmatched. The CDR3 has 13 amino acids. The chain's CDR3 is CASSRIRDRDPYF. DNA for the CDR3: TGTGCCAGCAGCCGAATCCGCGACAGGGACCCATACTTC.

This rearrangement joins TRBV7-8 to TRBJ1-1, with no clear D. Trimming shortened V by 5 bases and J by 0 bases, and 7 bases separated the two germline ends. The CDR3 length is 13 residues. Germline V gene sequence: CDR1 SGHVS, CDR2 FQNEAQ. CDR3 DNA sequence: TGTGCCAGCAGCCGGTACATGAACACTGAAGCTTTCTTT. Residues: CASSRYMNTEAFF.

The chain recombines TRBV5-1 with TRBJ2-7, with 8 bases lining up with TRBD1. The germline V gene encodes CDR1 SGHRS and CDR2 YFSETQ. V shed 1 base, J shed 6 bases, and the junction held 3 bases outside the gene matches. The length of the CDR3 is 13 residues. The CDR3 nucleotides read TGCGCCAGCAGCTTGCAGGGGGCGGTCGAGCAGTACTTC. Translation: CASSLQGAVEQYF.

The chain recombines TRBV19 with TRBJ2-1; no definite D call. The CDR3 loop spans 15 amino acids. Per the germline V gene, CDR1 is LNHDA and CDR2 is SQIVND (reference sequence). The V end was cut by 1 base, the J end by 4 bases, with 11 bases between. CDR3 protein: CASSIASQIYNEQFF. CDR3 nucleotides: TGTGCCAGTAGTATAGCATCACAGATATACAATGAGCAGTTCTTC. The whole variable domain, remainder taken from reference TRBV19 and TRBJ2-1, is DGGITQSPKYLFRKEGQNVTLSCEQNLNHDAMYWYRQDPGQGLRLIYYSQIVNDFQKGDIAEGYSVSREKKESFPLTVTSAQKNPTAFYLCASSIASQIYNEQFFGPGTRLTVL.

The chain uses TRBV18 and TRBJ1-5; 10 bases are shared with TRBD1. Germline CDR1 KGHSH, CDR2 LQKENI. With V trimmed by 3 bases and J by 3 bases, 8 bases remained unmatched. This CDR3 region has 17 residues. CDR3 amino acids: CASSPTTGGYNNQPQHF. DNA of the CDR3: TGTGCCAGCTCACCTACGACAGGGGGCTATAACAATCAGCCCCAGCATTTT. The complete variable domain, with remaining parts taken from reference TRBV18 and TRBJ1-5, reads NAGVMQNPRHLVRRRGQEARLRCSPMKGHSHVYWYRQLPEEGLKFMVYLQKENIIDESGMPKERFSAEFPKEGPSILRIQQVVRGDSAAYFCASSPTTGGYNNQPQHFGDGTRLSIL.

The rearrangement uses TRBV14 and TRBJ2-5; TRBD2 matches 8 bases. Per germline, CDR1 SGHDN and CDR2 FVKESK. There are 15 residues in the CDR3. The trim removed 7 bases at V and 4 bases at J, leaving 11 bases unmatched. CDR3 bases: TGTGCCAGCACCCAGTCCAGCGGGAGTGGAGAGACCCAGTACTTC. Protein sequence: CASTQSSGSGETQYF.

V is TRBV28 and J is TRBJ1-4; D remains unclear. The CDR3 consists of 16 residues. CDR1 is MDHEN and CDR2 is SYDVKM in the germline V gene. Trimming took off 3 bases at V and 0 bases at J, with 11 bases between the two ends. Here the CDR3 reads CASSFSGPATNEKLFF. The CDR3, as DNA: TGTGCCAGCAGTTTCAGTGGGCCGGCAACTAATGAAAAACTGTTTTTT.

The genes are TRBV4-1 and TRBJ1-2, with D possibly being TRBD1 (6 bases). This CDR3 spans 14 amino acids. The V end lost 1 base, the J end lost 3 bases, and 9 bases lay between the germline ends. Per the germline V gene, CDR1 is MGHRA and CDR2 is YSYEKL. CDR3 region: CASSQGTDYYGYTF. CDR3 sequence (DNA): TGCGCCAGCAGCCAAGGGACAGACTACTATGGCTACACCTTC.

DNA for the CDR3: TGTGCCAGCAGTCCTCCGGGACTAGCGGGAGTTACCGAGCAGTACTTC. It specifies CASSPPGLAGVTEQYF. The chain recombines TRBV27 with TRBJ2-7, with 14 bases identical to TRBD2. Trimming cost V 5 bases and J 6 bases; bases outside gene matches: 9. The CDR3 runs to 16 residues. CDR1 MNHEY and CDR2 SMNVEV come from the germline V gene (reference sequence).

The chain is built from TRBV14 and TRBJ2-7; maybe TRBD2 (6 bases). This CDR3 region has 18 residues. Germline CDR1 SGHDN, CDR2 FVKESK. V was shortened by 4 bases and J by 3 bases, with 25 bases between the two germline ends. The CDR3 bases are TGTGCCAGCAGCCTCTACGGAGGGGCGGCTGTCCCAAACTACGAGCAGTACTTC. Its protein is CASSLYGGAAVPNYEQYF.

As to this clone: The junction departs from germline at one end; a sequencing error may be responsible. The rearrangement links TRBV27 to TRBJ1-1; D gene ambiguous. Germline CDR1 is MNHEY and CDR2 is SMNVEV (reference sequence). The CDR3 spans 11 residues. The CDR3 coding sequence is TGTGCCGTATTCATAGGAGGGAGTGCACACTTT. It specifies CAVFIGGSAHF.

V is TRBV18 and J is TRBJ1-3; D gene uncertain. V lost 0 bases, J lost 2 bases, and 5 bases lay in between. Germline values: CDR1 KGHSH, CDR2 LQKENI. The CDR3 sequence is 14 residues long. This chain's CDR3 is CASSPPAAGNTIYF. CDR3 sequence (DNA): TGTGCCAGCTCACCACCCGCAGCTGGAAACACCATATATTTT.

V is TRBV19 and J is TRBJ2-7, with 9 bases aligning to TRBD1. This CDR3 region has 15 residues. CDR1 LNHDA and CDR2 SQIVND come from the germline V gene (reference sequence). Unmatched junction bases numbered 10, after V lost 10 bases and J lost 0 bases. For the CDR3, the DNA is TGTGCCACCTCGCCGGACAGGGGAGTCTCCTACGAGCAGTACTTC. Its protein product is CATSPDRGVSYEQYF.

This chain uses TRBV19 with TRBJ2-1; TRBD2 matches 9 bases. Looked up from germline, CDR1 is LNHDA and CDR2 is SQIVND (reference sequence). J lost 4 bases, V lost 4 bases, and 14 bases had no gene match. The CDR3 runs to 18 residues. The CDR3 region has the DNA TGTGCCAGTAGTAGGAGGGAACGGGGGCTAGCGGGGTACAATGAGCAGTTCTTC. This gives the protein CASSRRERGLAGYNEQFF.

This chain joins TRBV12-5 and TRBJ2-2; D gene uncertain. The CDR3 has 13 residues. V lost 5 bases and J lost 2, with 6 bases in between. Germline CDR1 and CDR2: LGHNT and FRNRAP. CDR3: CASGDTNTGELFF. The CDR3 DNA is TGTGCTAGTGGTGACACCAACACCGGGGAGCTGTTTTTT.

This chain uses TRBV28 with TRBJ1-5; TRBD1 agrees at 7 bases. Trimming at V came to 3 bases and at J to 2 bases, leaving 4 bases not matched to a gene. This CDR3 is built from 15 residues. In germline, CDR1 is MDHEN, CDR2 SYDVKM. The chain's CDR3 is CASSFKGARNQPQHF. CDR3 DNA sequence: TGTGCCAGCAGTTTTAAGGGGGCCCGCAATCAGCCCCAGCATTTT.

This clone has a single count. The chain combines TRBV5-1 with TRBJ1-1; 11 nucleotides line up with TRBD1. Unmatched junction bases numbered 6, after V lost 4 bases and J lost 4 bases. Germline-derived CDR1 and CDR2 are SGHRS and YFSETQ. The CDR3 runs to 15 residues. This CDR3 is CASSPRTGGLTEAFF. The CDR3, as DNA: TGCGCCAGCAGCCCAAGGACAGGGGGCCTCACTGAAGCTTTCTTT.

The CDR3 loop reads CASSQDLGGTRSSYNEQFF. The CDR3 region has the DNA TGCGCCAGCAGCCAAGATCTTGGCGGGACTCGGAGCTCCTACAATGAGCAGTTCTTC. The V call is TRBV4-1, the J call TRBJ2-1; D is possibly TRBD2 (6 bases). This CDR3 region has 19 residues. Germline CDR1 and CDR2: MGHRA and YSYEKL. Deletions cut 0 bases from V and 0 bases from J, with 18 bases between.

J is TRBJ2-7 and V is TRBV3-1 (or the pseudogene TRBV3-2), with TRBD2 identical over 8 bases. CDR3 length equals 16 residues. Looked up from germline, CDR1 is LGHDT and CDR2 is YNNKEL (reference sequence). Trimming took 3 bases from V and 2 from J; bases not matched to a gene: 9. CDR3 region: CASSQGGTSGPYEQYF. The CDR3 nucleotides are TGTGCCAGCAGCCAGGGGGGTACTAGCGGCCCCTACGAGCAGTACTTC.

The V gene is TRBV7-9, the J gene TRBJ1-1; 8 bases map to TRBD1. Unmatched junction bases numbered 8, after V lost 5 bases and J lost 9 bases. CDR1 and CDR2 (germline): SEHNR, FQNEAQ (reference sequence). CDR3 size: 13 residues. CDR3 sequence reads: CASSPPQGAKAFF. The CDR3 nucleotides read TGTGCCAGCAGCCCCCCCCAGGGGGCGAAAGCTTTCTTT.

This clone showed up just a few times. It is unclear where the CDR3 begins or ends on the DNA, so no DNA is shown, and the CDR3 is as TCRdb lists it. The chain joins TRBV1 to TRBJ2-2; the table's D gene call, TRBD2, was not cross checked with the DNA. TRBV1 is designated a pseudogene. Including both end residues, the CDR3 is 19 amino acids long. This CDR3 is CTSSQDHRLAGGGPGSCFF.